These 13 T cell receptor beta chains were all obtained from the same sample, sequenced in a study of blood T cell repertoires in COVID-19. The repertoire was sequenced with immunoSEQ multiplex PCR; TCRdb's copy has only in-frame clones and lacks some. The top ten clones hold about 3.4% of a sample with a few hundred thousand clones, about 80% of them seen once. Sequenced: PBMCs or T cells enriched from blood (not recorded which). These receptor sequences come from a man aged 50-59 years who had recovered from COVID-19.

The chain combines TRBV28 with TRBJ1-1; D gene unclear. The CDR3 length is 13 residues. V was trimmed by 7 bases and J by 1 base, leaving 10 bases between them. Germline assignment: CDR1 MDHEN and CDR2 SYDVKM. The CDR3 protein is CASTPNRNTEAFF. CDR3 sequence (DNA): TGTGCCAGCACCCCCAACAGGAACACTGAAGCTTTCTTT.

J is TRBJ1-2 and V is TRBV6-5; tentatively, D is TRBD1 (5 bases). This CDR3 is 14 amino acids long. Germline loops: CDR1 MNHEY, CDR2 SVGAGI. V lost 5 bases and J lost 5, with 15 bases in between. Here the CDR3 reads CASSLDNSAYGYTF. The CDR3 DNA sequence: TGTGCCAGCAGTCTGGACAATTCTGCATATGGCTACACCTTC.

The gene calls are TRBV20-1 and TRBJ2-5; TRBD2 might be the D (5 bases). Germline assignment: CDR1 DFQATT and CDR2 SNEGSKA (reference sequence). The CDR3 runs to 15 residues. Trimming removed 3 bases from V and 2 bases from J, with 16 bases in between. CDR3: CSASPPGMRQETQYF. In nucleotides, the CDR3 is TGCAGTGCTAGTCCCCCGGGAATGCGTCAAGAGACCCAGTACTTC.

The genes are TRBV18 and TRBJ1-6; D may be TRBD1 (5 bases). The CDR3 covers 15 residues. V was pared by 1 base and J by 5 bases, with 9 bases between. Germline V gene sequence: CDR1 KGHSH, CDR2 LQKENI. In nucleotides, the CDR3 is TGTGCCAGCTCACCACTGGACATCAATAATTCACCCCTCCACTTT. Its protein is CASSPLDINNSPLHF. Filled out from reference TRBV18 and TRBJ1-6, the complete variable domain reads NAGVMQNPRHLVRRRGQEARLRCSPMKGHSHVYWYRQLPEEGLKFMVYLQKENIIDESGMPKERFSAEFPKEGPSILRIQQVVRGDSAAYFCASSPLDINNSPLHFGNGTRLTVT.

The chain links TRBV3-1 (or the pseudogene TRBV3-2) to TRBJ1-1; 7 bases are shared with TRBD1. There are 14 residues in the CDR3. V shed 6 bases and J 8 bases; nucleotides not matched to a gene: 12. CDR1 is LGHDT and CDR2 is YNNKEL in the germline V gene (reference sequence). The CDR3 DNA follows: TGTGCCAGCAGGAATAGGGGGCTGGAAGCAGAAGCTTTCTTT. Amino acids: CASRNRGLEAEAFF.

CDR3 residues: CASSLRVLTGLQETQYF. The DNA for the CDR3 is TGTGCCAGCAGCTTACGTGTACTGACAGGGCTCCAAGAGACCCAGTACTTC. This chain links TRBV11-2 with TRBJ2-5; TRBD1 matches 7 bases. CDR1 is SGHAT and CDR2 is FQNNGV in the germline V gene. This CDR3 is 17 amino acids long. The junction had 10 bases not matched to a gene; V was cut back by 2 bases and J by 1 base.

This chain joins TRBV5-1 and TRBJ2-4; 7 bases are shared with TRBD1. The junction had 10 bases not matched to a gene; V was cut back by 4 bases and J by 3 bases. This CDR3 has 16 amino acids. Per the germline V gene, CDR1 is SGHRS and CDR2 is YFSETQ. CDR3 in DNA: TGCGCCAGCAGCCCGAATACAGGGGCTGTCAAAAACATTCAGTACTTC. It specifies CASSPNTGAVKNIQYF.

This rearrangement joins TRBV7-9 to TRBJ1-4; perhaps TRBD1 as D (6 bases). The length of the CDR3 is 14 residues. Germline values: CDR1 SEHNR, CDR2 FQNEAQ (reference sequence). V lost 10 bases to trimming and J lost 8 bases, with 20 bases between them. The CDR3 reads CATPTATGNEKLFF. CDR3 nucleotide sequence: TGTGCCACCCCTACAGCTACAGGGAACGAAAAACTGTTTTTT.

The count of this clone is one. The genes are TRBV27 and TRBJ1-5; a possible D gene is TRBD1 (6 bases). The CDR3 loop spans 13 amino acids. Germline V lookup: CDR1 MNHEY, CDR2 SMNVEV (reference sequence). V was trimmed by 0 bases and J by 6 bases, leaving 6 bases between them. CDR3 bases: TGTGCCAGCAGTTTATCGACAGGTCAGCCCCAGCATTTT. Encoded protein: CASSLSTGQPQHF.

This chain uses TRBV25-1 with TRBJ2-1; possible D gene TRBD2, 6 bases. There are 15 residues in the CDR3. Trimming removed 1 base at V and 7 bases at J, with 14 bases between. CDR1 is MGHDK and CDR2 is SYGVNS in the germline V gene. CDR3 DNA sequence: TGTGCCAGCAGTGAATCCCCTCCCGCGGGGAATGAGCAGTTCTTC. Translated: CASSESPPAGNEQFF.

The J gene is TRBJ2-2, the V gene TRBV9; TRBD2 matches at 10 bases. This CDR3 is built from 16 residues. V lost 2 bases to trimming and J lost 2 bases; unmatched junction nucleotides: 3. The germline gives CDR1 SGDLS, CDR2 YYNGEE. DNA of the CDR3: TGTGCCAGCAGCGTCACTAGCGGGATAAACACCGGGGAGCTGTTTTTT. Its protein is CASSVTSGINTGELFF.

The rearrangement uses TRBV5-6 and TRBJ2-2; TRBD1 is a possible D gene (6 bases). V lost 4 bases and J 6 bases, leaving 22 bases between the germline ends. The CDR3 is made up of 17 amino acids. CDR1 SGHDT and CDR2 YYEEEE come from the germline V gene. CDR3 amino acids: CASSPQTGKGFAGELFF. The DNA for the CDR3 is TGTGCCAGCAGCCCCCAAACAGGGAAGGGTTTTGCCGGGGAGCTGTTTTTT.

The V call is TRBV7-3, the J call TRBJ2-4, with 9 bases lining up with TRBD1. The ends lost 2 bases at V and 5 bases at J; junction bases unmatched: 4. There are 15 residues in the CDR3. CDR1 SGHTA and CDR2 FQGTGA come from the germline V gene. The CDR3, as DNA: TGTGCCAGCAGCTTAGGGACAGGGTGGGAAAACATTCAGTACTTC. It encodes CASSLGTGWENIQYF.